This T cell receptor (beta chain) was captured in a study of radiotherapy plus CTLA-4 blockade in lung cancer. Study as a whole: The study recorded objective responses in 15% to 20% of patients and disease control in roughly 34%.

The CDR3 loop spans 16 amino acids. Germline-derived CDR1 and CDR2 are SGHRS and YFSETQ. Trimming took off 4 bases at V and 3 bases at J, with 19 bases between the two ends. Method: immunoSEQ multiplex PCR; TCRdb's copy keeps in-frame clones and lacks some. The sample has about 62,000 clones, approximately 76% seen once. Those with chemo-refractory metastatic non-small-cell lung cancer were treated with focal radiation combined with CTLA-4 blockade using ipilimumab. The sample consisted of peripheral blood, taken from a patient treated with radiotherapy plus ipilimumab. The sequence came from a human donor with non-small cell lung cancer who had a complete response to radiotherapy plus ipilimumab. The chain carries TRBV5-1 and TRBJ1-1; a weak D match, TRBD1 (6 bases). In nucleotides, the CDR3 is TGCGCCAGCAGCCAAAAAGGGGGGGCGCGAGACACTGAAGCTTTCTTT. Translating it yields CASSQKGGARDTEAFF. The variable domain in full, completed from reference TRBV5-1 and TRBJ1-1, reads KAGVTQTPRYLIKTRGQQVTLSCSPISGHRSVSWYQQTPGQGLQFLFEYFSETQRNKGNFPGRFSGRQFSNSRSEMNVSTLELGDSALYLCASSQKGGARDTEAFFGQGTRLTVV.